Listed below are T cell receptor beta chains from one sample, sequenced in a study of sequential checkpoint blockade in melanoma. The table came from immunoSEQ multiplex PCR; TCRdb's copy has only in-frame clones and leaves some out. The sample records about 20,000 clones, 45% to 65% being singletons. This sample comprised CD8+ T cells sorted from blood (inferred from file names), obtained from a patient given nivolumab and ipilimumab in sequence. The receptors originated from a human donor with melanoma. Both conserved end residues are part of each CDR3. D genes are given only for firm matches. Clone size, where shown, is once, few, many, or a class for clones that have expanded.

abundance: NA; d_gene: NA; j_gene: TRBJ1-5; v_gene: TRBV7-3; CDR3nt: TGTGCCAGCAGCTTATTTGGTGGGGGGGGTAGGTATCAGCCCCAGCATTTT; CDR3aa: CASSLFGGGGRYQPQHF
abundance: few; d_gene: TRBD2; j_gene: TRBJ2-7; v_gene: TRBV5-5; CDR3nt: TGTGCCAGCAGCTTGGAATCTAGCGGGGGGAACGAGCAGTACTTC; CDR3aa: CASSLESSGGNEQYF
abundance: NA; d_gene: NA; j_gene: TRBJ2-1; v_gene: TRBV6-5; CDR3nt: TGTGCCAGCAGTTACGGACAGAGCTCCTACAATGAGCAGTTCTTC; CDR3aa: CASSYGQSSYNEQFF
abundance: few; d_gene: NA; j_gene: TRBJ1-3; v_gene: TRBV6-6; CDR3nt: TGTGCCACCGCAGTTACCCACCGAAGCTCTGGAAACACCATATATTTT; CDR3aa: CATAVTHRSSGNTIYF
abundance: NA; d_gene: NA; j_gene: TRBJ1-2; v_gene: TRBV2; CDR3nt: TGTGCCAGCAGTCCCGTAAGGGAGGGGGGAGTTTATGGCTACACCTTC; CDR3aa: CASSPVREGGVYGYTF
abundance: once; d_gene: TRBD1; j_gene: TRBJ1-1; v_gene: TRBV4-1; CDR3nt: TGCGCCAGCAGCCAAGAGGGACAGAGGACTGAAGCTTTCTTT; CDR3aa: CASSQEGQRTEAFF
abundance: NA; d_gene: NA; j_gene: TRBJ1-2; v_gene: TRBV7-9; CDR3nt: TGTGCCAGCAGCTTCTCGGAACAGGGAAGGGAGGGCTACACCTTC; CDR3aa: CASSFSEQGREGYTF
abundance: NA; d_gene: TRBD1; j_gene: TRBJ2-7; v_gene: TRBV28; CDR3nt: TGTGCCAGCAACCCGACAGGGGGAGACGAGCAGTACTTC; CDR3aa: CASNPTGGDEQYF
abundance: NA; d_gene: NA; j_gene: TRBJ2-5; v_gene: TRBV27; CDR3nt: TGTGCCAGCAGGAGCACCCGCTCCTACGGGCAGTACTTC; CDR3aa: CASRSTRSYGQYF
abundance: NA; d_gene: NA; j_gene: TRBJ2-1; v_gene: TRBV2; CDR3nt: TGTGCCAGCAGTACCGACAGCAGCTCCTACAATGAGCAGTTCTTC; CDR3aa: CASSTDSSSYNEQFF
abundance: few; d_gene: TRBD2; j_gene: TRBJ2-7; v_gene: TRBV14; CDR3nt: TGTGCCAGCCGACCCAGCGGGGAAACCTACGAGCAGTACTTC; CDR3aa: CASRPSGETYEQYF
abundance: NA; d_gene: TRBD1; j_gene: TRBJ2-3; v_gene: TRBV5-6; CDR3nt: TGTGCCAGCAGCCTGGGGGACAGGGCAGATACGCAGTATTTT; CDR3aa: CASSLGDRADTQYF
abundance: few; d_gene: TRBD2; j_gene: TRBJ2-1; v_gene: TRBV5-5; CDR3nt: TGTGCCAGCAGCCAAAGCGGGGGGGTTTACAATGAGCAGTTCTTC; CDR3aa: CASSQSGGVYNEQFF
abundance: NA; d_gene: NA; j_gene: TRBJ2-1; v_gene: TRBV19; CDR3nt: TGTGCCAGTAGTATGGGCGCCTCTGAGCAGTTCTTC; CDR3aa: CASSMGASEQFF
abundance: few; d_gene: TRBD1; j_gene: TRBJ1-1; v_gene: TRBV19; CDR3nt: TGTGCCAGTAGTGAGACAGGGGGTTACACTGAAGCTTTCTTT; CDR3aa: CASSETGGYTEAFF
abundance: few; d_gene: NA; j_gene: TRBJ1-5; v_gene: TRBV14; CDR3nt: TGTGCCAGCAGCCAAGATCACTTCAATCAGCCCCAGCATTTT; CDR3aa: CASSQDHFNQPQHF
abundance: NA; d_gene: TRBD2; j_gene: TRBJ2-1; v_gene: TRBV30; CDR3nt: TGTGCCCGGGGCACCGGGACTAGCGGGTCCCACAATGAGCAGTTCTTC; CDR3aa: CARGTGTSGSHNEQFF
abundance: NA; d_gene: NA; j_gene: TRBJ1-1; v_gene: TRBV6-5; CDR3nt: TGTGCCAGCAGTTATGGGGGGGTTGGAGCTTTCTTT; CDR3aa: CASSYGGVGAFF
abundance: NA; d_gene: NA; j_gene: TRBJ2-5; v_gene: TRBV7-9; CDR3nt: TGTGCCAGCAGCCCTCGGGACTCTCGGGCCCAGTACTTC; CDR3aa: CASSPRDSRAQYF
abundance: NA; d_gene: TRBD1; j_gene: TRBJ1-1; v_gene: TRBV6-5; CDR3nt: TGTGCCAGCAGTCCAAACAGGGGGTTACACACTGAAGCTTTCTTT; CDR3aa: CASSPNRGLHTEAFF
abundance: NA; d_gene: NA; j_gene: TRBJ2-5; v_gene: TRBV29-1; CDR3nt: TGCAGCGTTGGAGGGAGCGAGACCCAGTACTTC; CDR3aa: CSVGGSETQYF
abundance: NA; d_gene: NA; j_gene: TRBJ2-7; v_gene: TRBV5-4; CDR3nt: TGTGCCAGCAGCCCTGGGAGTTATTCCTACGAGCAGTACTTC; CDR3aa: CASSPGSYSYEQYF
abundance: NA; d_gene: TRBD2; j_gene: TRBJ2-1; v_gene: TRBV27; CDR3nt: TGTGCCAGCAGCCTAACCTCTAGCGGTTACAATGAGCAGTTCTTC; CDR3aa: CASSLTSSGYNEQFF
abundance: once; d_gene: NA; j_gene: TRBJ2-3; v_gene: TRBV4-1; CDR3nt: TGCGCCAGCAGCCAAGATCCCGGGGATACGCAGTATTTT; CDR3aa: CASSQDPGDTQYF
abundance: few; d_gene: NA; j_gene: TRBJ1-1; v_gene: TRBV6-6; CDR3nt: TGTGCCAGCAGCGGGGAGGCGGTTTTCTTT; CDR3aa: CASSGEAVFF
abundance: few; d_gene: NA; j_gene: TRBJ2-1; v_gene: TRBV19; CDR3nt: TGTGCCAGTAATCCAGGGTTGAATAATGAGCAGTTCTTC; CDR3aa: CASNPGLNNEQFF
abundance: NA; d_gene: TRBD2; j_gene: TRBJ2-1; v_gene: TRBV7-2; CDR3nt: TGTGCCAGCAGCCAACTAGCGGGAGGGTACAATGAGCAGTTCTTC; CDR3aa: CASSQLAGGYNEQFF
abundance: NA; d_gene: NA; j_gene: TRBJ2-3; v_gene: TRBV19; CDR3nt: TGTGCCAGTAGTATTCCGTCGCGGGGAGATGGCACAGATACGCAGTATTTT; CDR3aa: CASSIPSRGDGTDTQYF
abundance: NA; d_gene: NA; j_gene: TRBJ1-1; v_gene: TRBV5-5; CDR3nt: TGTGCCAGCAGCTTGTCATGGCCGCAGAACACTGAAGCTTTCTTT; CDR3aa: CASSLSWPQNTEAFF
abundance: NA; d_gene: NA; j_gene: TRBJ1-1; v_gene: TRBV7-9; CDR3nt: TGTGCCAGCCTAAGGGGAGGCGCTGAAGCTTTCTTT; CDR3aa: CASLRGGAEAFF
abundance: NA; d_gene: NA; j_gene: TRBJ2-7; v_gene: TRBV5-3; CDR3nt: TGTGCCAGCAGCTTAGGCTCGGGGGTTGTGGAGCAGTACTTC; CDR3aa: CASSLGSGVVEQYF
abundance: NA; d_gene: TRBD1; j_gene: TRBJ2-1; v_gene: TRBV6-6; CDR3nt: TGTGCCAGCAGTTACCCGGGACAGGCCTACAATGAGCAGTTCTTC; CDR3aa: CASSYPGQAYNEQFF
abundance: NA; d_gene: NA; j_gene: TRBJ1-1; v_gene: TRBV4-1; CDR3nt: TGCGCCAGCAGCCAAGATCAGGGGCACACTGAAGCTTTCTTT; CDR3aa: CASSQDQGHTEAFF
abundance: NA; d_gene: NA; j_gene: TRBJ1-5; v_gene: TRBV5-6; CDR3nt: TGTGCCAGCAGCTCAGGAATTCTCAGCAATCAGCCCCAGCATTTT; CDR3aa: CASSSGILSNQPQHF
abundance: NA; d_gene: TRBD1; j_gene: TRBJ1-1; v_gene: TRBV7-9; CDR3nt: TGTGCCAGCAGCCGAACAGGGGGCCGCTCGAACACTGAAGCTTTCTTT; CDR3aa: CASSRTGGRSNTEAFF
abundance: NA; d_gene: TRBD2; j_gene: TRBJ2-7; v_gene: TRBV5-1; CDR3nt: TGCGCCAGCAGCTTGACTAGCGGCTACGAGCAGTACTTC; CDR3aa: CASSLTSGYEQYF
abundance: NA; d_gene: TRBD1; j_gene: TRBJ2-5; v_gene: TRBV29-1; CDR3nt: TGCAGCTTAAGACAGGGGCGTGAGACCCAGTACTTC; CDR3aa: CSLRQGRETQYF
abundance: NA; d_gene: NA; j_gene: TRBJ2-7; v_gene: TRBV6-1; CDR3nt: TGTGCCACTGAAGAGGACTCCTACGAGCAGTACTTC; CDR3aa: CATEEDSYEQYF
abundance: NA; d_gene: NA; j_gene: TRBJ2-1; v_gene: TRBV18; CDR3nt: TGTGCCAGCTCACCAGGAGGGGGCCTCTACAATGAGCAGTTCTTC; CDR3aa: CASSPGGGLYNEQFF
abundance: NA; d_gene: NA; j_gene: TRBJ1-2; v_gene: TRBV5-3; CDR3nt: TGTGCCAGCAGGCAGGGGACTACCGGCTACACCTTC; CDR3aa: CASRQGTTGYTF
abundance: few; d_gene: NA; j_gene: TRBJ1-1; v_gene: TRBV5-1; CDR3nt: TGCGCCAGCAGCTTGGAATCAGGGATGAACACTGAAGCTTTCTTT; CDR3aa: CASSLESGMNTEAFF
abundance: NA; d_gene: NA; j_gene: TRBJ1-6; v_gene: TRBV28; CDR3nt: TGTGCCAGCAGTTTAGTCAGCTCCTATAATTCACCCCTCCACTTT; CDR3aa: CASSLVSSYNSPLHF
abundance: NA; d_gene: TRBD1; j_gene: TRBJ2-6; v_gene: TRBV28; CDR3nt: TGTGCCAGCAGTCGCCCGACAGGGGGCGCAGCTGGGGCCAACGTCCTGACTTTC; CDR3aa: CASSRPTGGAAGANVLTF
abundance: NA; d_gene: TRBD2; j_gene: TRBJ2-7; v_gene: TRBV5-4; CDR3nt: TGTGCCAGCAGCTTCGGTAGCGGGACGTACGAGCAGTACTTC; CDR3aa: CASSFGSGTYEQYF
abundance: NA; d_gene: NA; j_gene: TRBJ1-1; v_gene: TRBV27; CDR3nt: TGTGCCAGAAGGATACAGCTGAACACTGAAGCTTTCTTT; CDR3aa: CARRIQLNTEAFF
abundance: NA; d_gene: NA; j_gene: TRBJ1-4; v_gene: TRBV5-6; CDR3nt: TGTGCCAGCAGCCAAGGGAGGTGGCTGTTTTTT; CDR3aa: CASSQGRWLFF
abundance: NA; d_gene: TRBD1; j_gene: TRBJ2-2; v_gene: TRBV7-9; CDR3nt: TGTGCCAGAAACGACAGGGTTCATACCGGGGAGCTGTTTTTT; CDR3aa: CARNDRVHTGELFF
abundance: NA; d_gene: NA; j_gene: TRBJ2-2; v_gene: TRBV4-1; CDR3nt: TGCGCCAGCAGCCCCGATCCCCTCAAGGGAGGGGGGGCCGCCCGGGAGCTGTTTTTT; CDR3aa: CASSPDPLKGGGAARELFF
abundance: few; d_gene: TRBD1; j_gene: TRBJ2-7; v_gene: TRBV27; CDR3nt: TGTGCCACCAGTGACCCCAACGACAGGGGAGCCCCCTACGAGCAGTACTTC; CDR3aa: CATSDPNDRGAPYEQYF
abundance: NA; d_gene: TRBD1; j_gene: TRBJ2-7; v_gene: TRBV4-1; CDR3nt: TGCGCCAGCAGCCAAGGCCCGGACAGGGGTGTCTCCTACGAGCAGTACTTC; CDR3aa: CASSQGPDRGVSYEQYF
abundance: NA; d_gene: TRBD1; j_gene: TRBJ1-2; v_gene: TRBV2; CDR3nt: TGTGCCAGCAGTGAAGCGCAAAACAGGGGGTCTAACTATGGCTACACCTTC; CDR3aa: CASSEAQNRGSNYGYTF
abundance: NA; d_gene: TRBD1; j_gene: TRBJ1-1; v_gene: TRBV28; CDR3nt: TGTGCCAGCAGTCCCGACAGGGGAGGAACTGAAGCTTTCTTT; CDR3aa: CASSPDRGGTEAFF